This T cell receptor (beta chain) is from a study of beta chain features in type 1 diabetes. For the study at large: Cell yields, age and gender were similar between patients and healthy donors. The examined sorted cells totaled under 120 million across samples. Study observations and caveats: In patients and controls equally, PCR might favor templates that are shorter.

As every portion of the isolated RNA was reverse transcribed, the sequencing read expressed TCRB transcripts. The repertoire was sequenced with immunoSEQ multiplex PCR; TCRdb's copy has only in-frame clones and lacks some. In the table there are about 260,000 clones, about 70% of which are singletons. Germline V CDR1 and CDR2: SQVTM, ANQGSEA. The ends were cut back, 4 bases at V and 5 bases at J, with 11 bases in the middle. The CDR3 runs to 12 residues. On this clone itself: What it binds is not known. Other DNA sequences within the sample encode an identical CDR3.

The origin of this receptor is a man aged 30 to 45 in good health. The chain carries TRBV29-1 and TRBJ2-5, with D possibly being TRBD1 or TRBD2 (6 bases each). What was sequenced was naive CD4+ T cells from blood. The CDR3 coding sequence is TGCAGCGTTGTAGGGGGGCGGGAGACCCAGTACTTC. Translated: CSVVGGRETQYF.